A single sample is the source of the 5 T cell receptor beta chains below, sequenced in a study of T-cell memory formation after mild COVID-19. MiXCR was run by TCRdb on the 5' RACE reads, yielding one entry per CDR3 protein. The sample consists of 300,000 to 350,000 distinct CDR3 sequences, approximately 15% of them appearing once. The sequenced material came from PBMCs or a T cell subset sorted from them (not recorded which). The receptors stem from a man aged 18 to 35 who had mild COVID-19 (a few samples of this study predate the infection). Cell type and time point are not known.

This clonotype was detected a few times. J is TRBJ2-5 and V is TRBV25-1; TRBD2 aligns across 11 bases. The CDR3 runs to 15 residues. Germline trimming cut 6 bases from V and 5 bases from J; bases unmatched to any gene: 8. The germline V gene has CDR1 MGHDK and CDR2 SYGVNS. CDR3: CASRISGGAGETQYF. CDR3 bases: TGTGCCAGCAGGATTAGCGGGGGGGCCGGTGAGACCCAGTACTTC.

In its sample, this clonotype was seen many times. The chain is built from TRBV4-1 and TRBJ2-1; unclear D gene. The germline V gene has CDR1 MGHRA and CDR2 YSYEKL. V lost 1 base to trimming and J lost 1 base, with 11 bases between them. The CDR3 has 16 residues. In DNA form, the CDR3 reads TGCGCCAGCAGCCAAGTCGACCTAGTTTCCTACAATGAGCAGTTCTTC. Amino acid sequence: CASSQVDLVSYNEQFF.

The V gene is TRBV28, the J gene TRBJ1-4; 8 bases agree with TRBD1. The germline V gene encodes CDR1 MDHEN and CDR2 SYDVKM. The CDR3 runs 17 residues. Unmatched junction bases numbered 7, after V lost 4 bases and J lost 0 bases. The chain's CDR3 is CASSSGQGGATNEKLFF. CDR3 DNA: TGTGCCAGCAGTTCCGGACAGGGAGGCGCAACTAATGAAAAACTGTTTTTT.

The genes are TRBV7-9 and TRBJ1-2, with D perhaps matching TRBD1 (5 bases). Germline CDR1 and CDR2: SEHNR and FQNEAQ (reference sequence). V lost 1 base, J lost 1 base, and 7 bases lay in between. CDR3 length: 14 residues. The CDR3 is CASSLVGLNYGYTF. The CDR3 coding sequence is TGTGCCAGCAGCTTAGTGGGGCTTAACTATGGCTACACCTTC.

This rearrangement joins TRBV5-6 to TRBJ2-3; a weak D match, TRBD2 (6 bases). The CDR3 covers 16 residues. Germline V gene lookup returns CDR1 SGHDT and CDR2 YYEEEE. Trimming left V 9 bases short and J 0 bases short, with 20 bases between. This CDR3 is CATQDSGVTSTDTQYF. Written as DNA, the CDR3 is TGTGCCACCCAGGATAGCGGAGTGACTAGCACAGATACGCAGTATTTT.